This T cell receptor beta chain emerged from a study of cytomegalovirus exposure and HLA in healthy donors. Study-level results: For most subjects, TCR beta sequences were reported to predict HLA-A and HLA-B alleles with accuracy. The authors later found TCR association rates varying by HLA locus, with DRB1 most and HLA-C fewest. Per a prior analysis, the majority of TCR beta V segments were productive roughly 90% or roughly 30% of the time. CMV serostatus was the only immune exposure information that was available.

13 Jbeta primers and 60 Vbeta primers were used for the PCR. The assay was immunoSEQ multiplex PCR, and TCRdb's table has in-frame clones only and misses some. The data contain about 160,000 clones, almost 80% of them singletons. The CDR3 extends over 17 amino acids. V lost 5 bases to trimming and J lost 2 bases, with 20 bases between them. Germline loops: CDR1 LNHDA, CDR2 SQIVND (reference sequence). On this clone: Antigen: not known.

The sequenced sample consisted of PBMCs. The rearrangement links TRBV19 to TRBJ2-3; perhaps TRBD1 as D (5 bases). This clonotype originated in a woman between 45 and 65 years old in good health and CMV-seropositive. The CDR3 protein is CASSSGSRQWATDTQYF. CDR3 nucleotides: TGTGCCAGTAGTTCCGGGTCCCGACAGTGGGCCACAGATACGCAGTATTTT.